The 25 T cell receptor beta chains in this list originate from one sample, sequenced in a study of T-cell reconstitution after alpha-beta-depleted transplantation in children. Molecular barcoding with unique molecular identifiers was used for the TCRbeta library. TCRdb redid the calling of the PCR reads with MiXCR, one entry per CDR3 protein. The sample lists fewer than 250,000 distinct CDR3 sequences; approximately 15% were seen once. The sequenced sample was PBMCs, mostly from graft donor cells, obtained 360 days after TCRalphabeta/CD19-depleted stem cell transplant. These receptors all come from a male patient aged 2-10 years who had a stem cell transplant for acute lymphoblastic leukemia, so the T cells may come from the graft donor.

The chain links TRBV6-5 to TRBJ2-7; D is unresolved. Germline CDR1 MNHEY, CDR2 SVGAGI. V gave up 6 bases and J gave up 0 bases, with 12 bases separating them. This CDR3 contains 14 residues. CDR3: CASRVFGSSYEQYF. The DNA for the CDR3 is TGTGCCAGCAGGGTTTTCGGATCCTCCTACGAGCAGTACTTC.

This clonotype was counted only a few times. This chain links TRBV20-1 with TRBJ2-5, with 7 nucleotides matching TRBD1. V gave up 3 bases and J gave up 0 bases; unmatched junction bases: 7. The CDR3 is 15 residues long. The germline gives CDR1 DFQATT, CDR2 SNEGSKA (reference sequence). In nucleotides, the CDR3 is TGCAGTGCTAGGGTAGGGGGCTCGTACCAAGAGACCCAGTACTTC. Translation: CSARVGGSYQETQYF.

The chain carries TRBV3-1 and TRBJ2-3; D tentatively reads TRBD1 or TRBD2 (6 bases each). This CDR3 contains 15 residues. Germline-derived CDR1 and CDR2 are LGHDT and YNNKEL (reference sequence). V gave up 0 bases and J gave up 8 bases, with 15 bases separating them. The CDR3 region has the DNA TGTGCCAGCAGCCAAGAGGACAGCGCCGGGGGTACGCAGTATTTT. Translating it yields CASSQEDSAGGTQYF.

In this sample, this clonotype turned up a few times. This sequence joins TRBV7-2 and TRBJ2-1; D may be TRBD1 (5 bases). The CDR3 is made up of 14 amino acids. Germline assignment: CDR1 SGHTA and CDR2 FQGNSA. The germline V and J ends were trimmed by 5 bases and 7 bases, with 15 bases remaining between them. For the CDR3, the DNA is TGTGCCAGCAGCCCCCAGGGCTTGGGGAATGAGCAGTTCTTC. It codes for CASSPQGLGNEQFF.

The chain employs TRBV5-1 and TRBJ2-7; tentative D call: TRBD2 (6 bases). Germline V gene data show CDR1 as SGHRS and CDR2 as YFSETQ. Trimming cost V 5 bases and J 6 bases, with 9 bases left between them. CDR3 size: 11 residues. The CDR3 region is CASREGSEQYF. In DNA form, the CDR3 reads TGCGCCAGCAGGGAGGGTAGCGAGCAGTACTTC.

The chain couples TRBV6-2 or TRBV6-3 to TRBJ1-5; D is ambiguous. V lost 2 bases and J lost 6, with 17 bases in between. In germline, CDR1 is MNHEY, CDR2 SVGEGT. This CDR3 region has 16 residues. CDR3 protein: CASSYPHPGGVQPQHF. The CDR3 DNA follows: TGTGCCAGCAGTTACCCTCACCCCGGCGGGGTTCAGCCCCAGCATTTT.

This chain joins TRBV14 and TRBJ1-1; D possibly corresponds to TRBD1 (6 bases). This CDR3 has 13 residues. Germline values: CDR1 SGHDN, CDR2 FVKESK. V was trimmed by 3 bases and J by 4 bases, leaving 9 bases between them. In nucleotides, the CDR3 is TGTGCCAGCAGCCAGGACAGTGGCACTGAAGCTTTCTTT. Its protein is CASSQDSGTEAFF. Combining the CDR3 with reference TRBV14 and TRBJ1-1 gives the whole variable domain EAGVTQFPSHSVIEKGQTVTLRCDPISGHDNLYWYRRVMGKEIKFLLHFVKESKQDESGMPNNRFLAERTGGTYSTLKVQPAELEDSGVYFCASSQDSGTEAFFGQGTRLTVV.

This clonotype was detected a few times. The rearrangement uses TRBV7-9 and TRBJ1-6, with D possibly matching TRBD1 (5 bases). Deletions cut 2 bases from V and 7 bases from J, with 18 bases between. The germline V gene has CDR1 SEHNR and CDR2 FQNEAQ (reference sequence). This CDR3 is 17 amino acids long. CDR3 sequence reads: CASSLSAGPKGNSPLHF. In DNA, the CDR3 is TGTGCCAGCAGCTTATCAGCAGGGCCCAAGGGGAATTCACCCCTCCACTTT.

This chain joins TRBV12-3 or TRBV12-4 and TRBJ2-5; the D gene is possibly TRBD1 (6 bases). This CDR3 is 15 amino acids long. V was trimmed by 2 bases and J by 3 bases, leaving 13 bases between them. DNA for the CDR3: TGTGCCAGCAGTTTATGGCTGGGGGACAAAGAGACCCAGTACTTC. This gives the protein CASSLWLGDKETQYF.

This clonotype turned up a few times. The rearrangement joins TRBV7-2 to TRBJ2-7, with D possibly being TRBD1 (5 bases). The V end lost 4 bases, the J end lost 3 bases, and 13 bases lay between the germline ends. In germline, CDR1 is SGHTA, CDR2 FQGNSA. This CDR3 has 14 residues. CDR3 DNA sequence: TGTGCCAGCAGCTCTTACAAAGGACACTACGAGCAGTACTTC. Translation gives CASSSYKGHYEQYF.

CDR3 residues: CASSVDPGLTGELFF. DNA for the CDR3: TGTGCCAGCAGCGTAGATCCAGGGCTCACCGGGGAGCTGTTTTTT. The V and J genes are TRBV9 and TRBJ2-2; D is perhaps TRBD1 (5 bases). The CDR3 length is 15 residues. Germline CDR1 and CDR2: SGDLS and YYNGEE. V shed 0 bases and J shed 4 bases, with 10 bases lying between them.

This clonotype was counted only a few times. The chain joins TRBV20-1 to TRBJ2-7; maybe TRBD1 (6 bases). There are 13 residues in the CDR3. Trimming took off 5 bases at V and 2 bases at J, with 13 bases between the two ends. Germline loops: CDR1 DFQATT, CDR2 SNEGSKA (reference sequence). Here the CDR3 DNA reads TGCAGTGCTCGGCGGACAGTCACCTACGAGCAGTACTTC. Its translation: CSARRTVTYEQYF.

There are many counts of this clonotype. V and J are TRBV4-3 and TRBJ2-7; possible D gene TRBD1, 5 bases. The CDR3 extends over 15 amino acids. CDR1 is LGHNA and CDR2 is YSLEER in the germline V gene. With 4 bases removed from V and 2 bases from J, the gap between germline ends came to 15 bases. CDR3 in amino acids: CASSPTGAGTYEQYF. DNA for the CDR3: TGCGCCAGCAGCCCCACTGGGGCAGGGACCTACGAGCAGTACTTC.

This clonotype was observed a few times. The V gene is TRBV12-3 or TRBV12-4, the J gene TRBJ2-3; D might be TRBD1 (5 bases). CDR3 length equals 16 residues. With 6 bases removed from V and 3 bases from J, the gap between germline ends came to 19 bases. The CDR3 loop is CASSQTRDSLTDTQYF. The DNA of the CDR3 is TGTGCCAGCAGCCAGACAAGAGACAGCTTGACAGATACGCAGTATTTT.

The chain joins TRBV10-3 to TRBJ2-5; TRBD2 aligns across 10 bases. Germline V CDR1 and CDR2: ENHRY, SYGVKD. This CDR3 has 15 amino acids. J was trimmed by 1 base and V by 7 bases; bases with no gene match: 6. The CDR3: CAIKNGLAAQETQYF. The CDR3 DNA follows: TGTGCCATCAAGAACGGACTAGCGGCCCAAGAGACCCAGTACTTC.

The chain recombines TRBV4-3 with TRBJ1-5; 11 bases align to TRBD1. J gave up 6 bases and V 1 base, and 8 bases lay outside the gene matches. Germline lookup yields CDR1 LGHNA and CDR2 YSLEER. The CDR3 is 17 residues long. The CDR3, as DNA: TGCGCCAGCAGCCAAGGCGGACTGGGACAGGGGGGTCAGCCCCAGCATTTT. Translating gives CASSQGGLGQGGQPQHF.

DNA of the CDR3: TGTGCCAGCACCTTAAGGGGACAGGGGGCAGAGACCCAGTACTTC. Translated: CASTLRGQGAETQYF. The genes are TRBV12-3 or TRBV12-4 and TRBJ2-5; 12 bases map to TRBD1. The CDR3 consists of 15 residues. The V gene end was trimmed by 7 bases and the J gene end by 4 bases; junction bases not matched to a gene: 7.

The chain combines TRBV7-7 with TRBJ2-7; 9 bases line up with TRBD1. The germline V gene has CDR1 SSHAT and CDR2 FNYEAQ (reference sequence). J lost 2 bases, V lost 3 bases, and 5 bases had no gene match. The CDR3 is 15 amino acids. DNA for the CDR3: TGTGCCAGCAGCTTGGCACAGGGGGCGCCCTACGAGCAGTACTTC. Translating gives CASSLAQGAPYEQYF.

This clonotype was counted at least ten times. The chain carries TRBV7-2 and TRBJ2-1; 8 bases map to TRBD1. The CDR3 covers 14 residues. From germline, CDR1 is SGHTA and CDR2 FQGNSA. V was pared by 5 bases and J by 5 bases, with 5 bases of the junction left unmatched. This CDR3 reads CASSADRADNEQFF. In nucleotides, the CDR3 is TGTGCCAGCAGCGCGGACAGGGCCGACAATGAGCAGTTCTTC.

The J gene is TRBJ1-1, the V gene TRBV12-3 or TRBV12-4; a weak D match, TRBD1 (5 bases). Trimming left V 3 bases short and J 10 bases short, with 15 bases between. The CDR3 is made up of 13 amino acids. CDR3 protein: CASSFPGGWGAFF. The DNA for the CDR3 is TGTGCCAGCAGTTTCCCGGGGGGGTGGGGAGCTTTCTTT.

The chain is built from TRBV29-1 and TRBJ1-1; TRBD1 might be the D (5 bases). CDR3 length equals 11 residues. Trimming stripped 6 bases from V and 4 bases from J, with 9 bases between. Germline V CDR1 and CDR2: SQVTM, ANQGSEA. CDR3 coding DNA: TGCAGCGTGGAACAGGTCACTGAAGCTTTCTTT. Its protein is CSVEQVTEAFF.

The chain links TRBV10-3 to TRBJ2-7, with D tentatively TRBD1 or TRBD2 (5 bases each). The CDR3 consists of 16 residues. The ends were cut back, 4 bases at V and 2 bases at J, with 18 bases in the middle. Germline loops: CDR1 ENHRY, CDR2 SYGVKD. The CDR3 loop is CAISAPSGTTTYEQYF. The CDR3 coding sequence is TGTGCCATCAGTGCGCCGTCCGGGACCACCACCTACGAGCAGTACTTC.

This sequence joins TRBV6-1 and TRBJ1-2; D is possibly TRBD1 (5 bases). Per the germline V gene, CDR1 is MNHNS and CDR2 is SASEGT. V dropped 1 base and J dropped 6 bases, with 9 bases sitting between them. The CDR3 length is 13 residues. The CDR3 nucleotides read TGTGCCAGCAGTGAAGTCATAGGGGATGGCTACACCTTC. Amino acid sequence: CASSEVIGDGYTF.

V usage is TRBV7-2 and J usage is TRBJ1-5, with D uncertain. Trimming took 2 bases from V and 2 from J, leaving 10 bases between them. This CDR3 comprises 15 residues. CDR1 SGHTA and CDR2 FQGNSA come from the germline V gene. CDR3 amino acids: CASSLFGERNQPQHF. The CDR3 bases are TGTGCCAGCAGCTTATTCGGGGAACGCAATCAGCCCCAGCATTTT.

This clonotype was found a few times. The rearrangement uses TRBV12-3 or TRBV12-4 and TRBJ2-7; 12 bases agree with TRBD2. Trimming removed 6 bases from V and 2 bases from J; junction bases left unmatched: 5. The CDR3 consists of 15 residues. The CDR3: CASSYLAGGPYEQYF. The DNA of the CDR3 is TGTGCCAGCAGCTACCTAGCGGGGGGGCCCTACGAGCAGTACTTC.